Sequencing of this T cell receptor (beta chain) was carried out in a study of graft-versus-host responses after intestinal transplantation. Across the whole study: Among the recipients, all got anti-thymocyte globulin induction and then tacrolimus and steroids for 2 to 3 years.

The data were produced by immunoSEQ multiplex PCR, yet TCRdb's version contains in-frame clones alone and is incomplete. The table has about 90,000 clones, approximately 89% seen once; the top ten hold approximately 0.35%. General study findings and limits: There were GvH clones found in recipient marrow, and some of them appeared first in ileum or blood.

As regards this clone: What it binds is unknown.

This CDR3 has 13 residues. Germline-derived CDR1 and CDR2 are SQVTM and ANQGSEA. V shed 4 bases and J shed 4 bases, with 11 bases lying between them. The source is a human donor who was the organ donor for an intestinal transplant. Sequenced here: unstimulated CD4+ T cells sorted from spleen or lymph node cells, sampled before transplant. The chain has TRBV29-1 and TRBJ1-5; D not resolved. The CDR3 coding sequence is TGCAGCGTTGTGTGGAGCCTAAATCAGCCCCAGCATTTT. It codes for CSVVWSLNQPQHF.